This T cell receptor (beta chain) derives from a study of response to subunit inactivated influenza vaccine. Study-level points and caveats: Authors suggested few new T cells are recruited by each seasonal influenza vaccination.

Via MiXCR, TCRdb re-called the RT-PCR reads, giving one row per CDR3 protein. The data contain about 240,000 distinct CDR3 sequences, 10% to 15% of them singletons. Note on this clonotype: Its specificity is not known.

Trimming pared 6 bases from V and 0 bases from J, leaving 12 bases between. CDR1 is DFQATT, CDR2 SNEGSKA, per germline (reference sequence). This CDR3 comprises 14 residues. This receptor was obtained from a man aged 45 to 65 who received an inactivated influenza vaccine. Source: non-naive T cells sorted from PBMCs, taken 14 to 15 days before vaccination. The chain couples TRBV20-1 to TRBJ2-4, with a possible D match to TRBD1 (6 bases). This CDR3 reads CSAQDSLAKNIQYF. The CDR3 DNA is TGCAGTGCACAGGACAGCTTAGCCAAAAACATTCAGTACTTC.